Listed below are T cell receptor beta chains from one sample, sequenced in a study of blood T cell repertoires in COVID-19. Clones were sequenced by immunoSEQ multiplex PCR, and TCRdb holds only the in-frame ones, with some missing. This table has 140,000 to 150,000 clones, approximately 88% appearing once. The sample was peripheral blood. These receptors were obtained from a man in his 60s with active or convalescent COVID-19. Both conserved end residues are part of each CDR3. Each record gives: V gene, J gene, clone size, CDR3 protein. The size entry is marked missing in some rows and otherwise reads once, few, many or a size class.

TRBV4-1	TRBJ2-5	-	CASSQDQGPGRETQYF
TRBV9	TRBJ2-1	-	CASSVSGSSYNEQFF
TRBV14	TRBJ2-1	-	CASSPRRGRDWGSSYNEQFF
TRBV18	TRBJ1-5	-	CASSPPSSGAPTAYQPQHF
TRBV5-4	TRBJ2-2	-	CASSLGLAGEYGTGELFF
TRBV5-1	TRBJ2-2	-	CASSSRTSGGNTGELFF
TRBV19	TRBJ2-7	-	CASSMVQGTYEQYF
TRBV7-9	TRBJ2-2	-	CASSLRGAAGELFF
TRBV20-1	TRBJ2-2	-	CSASLAERTGELFF
TRBV6-2/TRBV6-3	TRBJ2-1	-	CASSRGVSSYNEQFF
TRBV28	TRBJ1-1	-	CASRPEGQSTEAFF
TRBV5-1	TRBJ1-4	-	CASSQGQTNEKLFF
TRBV6-1	TRBJ1-4	-	CASSAGTGGLGYEKLFF
TRBV28	TRBJ2-2	-	CASAAPNTGELFF
TRBV7-3	TRBJ1-2	-	CASSLNSGDGGYTF
TRBV4-1	TRBJ2-7	-	CASSQGLSGRSSEQYF
TRBV27	TRBJ1-4	-	CASSPRGLGEKLFF
TRBV19	TRBJ2-1	-	CAASSKEGGYNEQFF
TRBV5-1	TRBJ2-3	many	CASSLGDSGPRTDTQYF
TRBV4-1	TRBJ2-7	-	CASSQGPTGDEQYF
TRBV7-2	TRBJ2-1	-	CASSLGLSGRKSSYNEQFF
TRBV6-2/TRBV6-3	TRBJ2-7	-	CASSYTPGLADPYEQYF
TRBV18	TRBJ2-3	few	CASSPLEVTDTQYF
TRBV5-1	TRBJ1-4	-	CASSPSSTNEKLFF
TRBV9	TRBJ2-7	-	CASSVGEVDRGHEQYF
TRBV19	TRBJ2-5	once	CASSPRRGGMGETQYF
TRBV5-1	TRBJ2-3	-	CASSGGFSTDTQYF
TRBV3-1/TRBV3-2	TRBJ1-6	-	CASSPQDRRVSPLHF
TRBV2	TRBJ2-7	once	CASTRAAEQYF
TRBV5-1	TRBJ1-4	-	CASSLGQGSGNEKLFF
TRBV7-8	TRBJ2-3	once	CASSYRTTSGTTDTQYF
TRBV18	TRBJ2-7	-	CASSTGTGVYEQYF
TRBV9	TRBJ2-3	-	CASSVTPPSAGAADTQYF
TRBV7-6	TRBJ2-1	-	CASSLASGGYNEQFF
TRBV29-1	TRBJ1-2	-	CSDGGQGAHGYTF
TRBV5-1	TRBJ2-2	few	CASSISPGTGYGELFF
TRBV7-9	TRBJ2-1	-	CASSRILAGPFGNEQFF
TRBV30	TRBJ1-2	-	CAWTGWNGYTF
TRBV18	TRBJ1-3	once	CASSPWANSGNTIYF
TRBV5-1	TRBJ1-6	few	CASSPRTAQDSPLHF